Below, 19 T cell receptor beta chains from the same sample are listed, as sequenced in a study of cytomegalovirus exposure and HLA in healthy donors. Both 60 Vbeta primers and 13 Jbeta primers went into the PCR. The assay was immunoSEQ multiplex PCR, and TCRdb's table has in-frame clones only and misses some. The data contain over 100,000 clones, around 64% of them singletons. Sequences were obtained from PBMCs. The receptor source for this set is a man under 40 in good health and CMV-seropositive.

In nucleotides, the CDR3 is TGCGCCAGCAGCCAAGATAGAACTAGCGGTTTCACAGATACGCAGTATTTT. This codes for CASSQDRTSGFTDTQYF. This sequence joins TRBV4-3 and TRBJ2-3, with 8 positions matching TRBD2. V shed 0 bases, J shed 2 bases, and the junction held 7 bases outside the gene matches. CDR1 and CDR2 from the germline V gene are LGHNA and YSLEER. CDR3 length equals 17 residues.

This sequence joins TRBV28 and TRBJ2-1; 9 bases are shared with TRBD2. V gave up 4 bases and J gave up 7 bases; unmatched junction bases: 5. CDR3 size: 14 residues. Germline CDR1 MDHEN, CDR2 SYDVKM. The CDR3 DNA reads TGTGCCAGCAGTTCCCCGACTAGCGGTAATGAGCAGTTCTTC. Translating gives CASSSPTSGNEQFF.

This clone has more than one count but fewer than ten. This rearrangement joins TRBV5-1 to TRBJ1-2; D uncertain. This CDR3 has 15 amino acids. From germline, CDR1 is SGHRS and CDR2 YFSETQ. V lost 2 bases and J 4 bases, leaving 15 bases between the germline ends. The CDR3 nucleotides read TGCGCCAGCAGCTTTGGTACCGCCGACTCCTATGGCTACACCTTC. Its translation is CASSFGTADSYGYTF.

The chain recombines TRBV7-8 with TRBJ2-2, with D maybe TRBD2 (5 bases). Trimming removed 5 bases from V and 6 bases from J, with 13 bases in between. CDR1 and CDR2 (germline): SGHVS, FQNEAQ. This CDR3 comprises 14 residues. Here the CDR3 DNA reads TGTGCCAGCAGCCTCCCGAGGGCGCCCGGGGAGCTGTTTTTT. Protein sequence: CASSLPRAPGELFF.

The table lists this clone with a count of one. As DNA, the CDR3 is TGTGCCAGCAGCTTGAGGGGTTTGAACTATGGCTACACCTTC. Translation: CASSLRGLNYGYTF. The chain uses TRBV5-6 and TRBJ1-2; maybe TRBD1 (5 bases). Germline loops: CDR1 SGHDT, CDR2 YYEEEE. Trimming shortened V by 1 base and J by 2 bases, and 9 bases separated the two germline ends. There are 14 residues in the CDR3. The full variable domain, completed using reference TRBV5-6 and TRBJ1-2, is DAGVTQSPTHLIKTRGQQVTLRCSPKSGHDTVSWYQQALGQGPQFIFQYYEEEERQRGNFPDRFSGHQFPNYSSELNVNALLLGDSALYLCASSLRGLNYGYTFGSGTRLTVV.

The chain joins TRBV27 to TRBJ2-1, with 11 bases identical to TRBD2. Trimming removed 7 bases from V and 4 bases from J; junction bases left unmatched: 6. Germline CDR1 MNHEY, CDR2 SMNVEV (reference sequence). This CDR3 has 15 residues. The CDR3 here is CASTLRLAGYNEQFF. CDR3 nucleotide sequence: TGTGCCAGCACCCTGAGACTAGCGGGGTACAATGAGCAGTTCTTC.

V gene TRBV7-9 combines with J gene TRBJ1-5; tentatively, D is TRBD1 (5 bases). Germline V CDR1 and CDR2: SEHNR, FQNEAQ (reference sequence). V was trimmed by 8 bases and J by 4 bases, leaving 12 bases between them. The CDR3 has 13 amino acids. The CDR3 DNA reads as TGTGCCAGCTCCCGGGGGGGGAATCAGCCCCAGCATTTT. Translated: CASSRGGNQPQHF.

This rearrangement joins TRBV13 to TRBJ2-3; 9 bases fit TRBD2. The V segment lost 2 bases and the J segment 6 bases; nucleotides outside the gene matches: 6. Germline V gene data show CDR1 as PRHDT and CDR2 as FYEKMQ (reference sequence). This CDR3 is 15 amino acids long. The DNA for the CDR3 is TGTGCCAGCAGCTTATCGGCGGGAGGGCCGGATACGCAGTATTTT. Translation: CASSLSAGGPDTQYF. Filled out from reference TRBV13 and TRBJ2-3, the complete variable domain reads AAGVIQSPRHLIKEKRETATLKCYPIPRHDTVYWYQQGPGQDPQFLISFYEKMQSDKGSIPDRFSAQQFSDYHSELNMSSLELGDSALYFCASSLSAGGPDTQYFGPGTRLTVL.

V is TRBV28 and J is TRBJ1-2, with no clear D. V was shortened by 1 base and J by 7 bases, with 13 bases between the two germline ends. The CDR3 contains 14 residues. The V gene's germline CDR1 is MDHEN and CDR2 SYDVKM. CDR3 region: CASSLSAGTGGYTF. The DNA for the CDR3 is TGTGCCAGCAGTTTATCCGCAGGAACCGGTGGCTACACCTTC.

The table lists this clone with a few counts. This chain connects TRBV5-4 to TRBJ2-5; 14 bases line up with TRBD2. Germline V gives CDR1 SGHNT, CDR2 YYREEE (reference sequence). Germline trimming cut 3 bases from V and 11 bases from J; bases unmatched to any gene: 3. The CDR3 totals 13 residues. This chain's CDR3 is CASSWGLAGEQYF. As DNA, the CDR3 is TGTGCCAGCAGCTGGGGACTAGCGGGGGAGCAGTACTTC. Full variable domain (missing parts from reference TRBV5-4 and TRBJ2-5): ETGVTQSPTHLIKTRGQQVTLRCSSQSGHNTVSWYQQALGQGPQFIFQYYREEENGRGNFPPRFSGLQFPNYSSELNVNALELDDSALYLCASSWGLAGEQYFGPGTRLLVL.

The V and J genes are TRBV19 and TRBJ1-3; 7 nucleotides agree with TRBD1. The CDR3 totals 17 residues. Germline V gene sequence: CDR1 LNHDA, CDR2 SQIVND (reference sequence). The trim removed 6 bases at V and 0 bases at J, leaving 11 bases unmatched. The CDR3 spells CASRQRQGLDSGNTIYF. CDR3 sequence (DNA): TGTGCCAGTAGGCAGCGACAGGGATTAGACTCTGGAAACACCATATATTTT.

The chain combines TRBV23-1 with TRBJ2-4; D may be TRBD1 (6 bases). TRBV23-1 is assigned to the ORF class and has an uncertain function. CDR3 length: 18 amino acids. Trimming took 1 base from V and 1 from J, leaving 17 bases between them. The CDR3 sequence is CASSQLIFRGAAKNIQYF. The CDR3 bases are TGCGCCAGCAGTCAATTGATTTTCAGGGGAGCGGCCAAAAACATTCAGTACTTC.

The J gene is TRBJ2-7, the V gene TRBV7-8; a weak D match, TRBD2 (6 bases). V was shortened by 3 bases and J by 3 bases, with 12 bases between the two germline ends. CDR1 is SGHVS, CDR2 FQNEAQ, per germline. The CDR3 is 14 residues long. CDR3 sequence reads: CASSLGLASYEQYV. The CDR3 bases are TGTGCCAGCAGCTTGGGGCTAGCGAGCTACGAGCAGTACGTC.

The rearrangement links TRBV7-6 to TRBJ2-4; 12 nucleotides align to TRBD2. V was pared by 0 bases and J by 0 bases, with 0 bases of the junction left unmatched. Per germline, CDR1 SGHVS and CDR2 FNYEAQ. The CDR3 loop spans 17 amino acids. The CDR3 reads CASSLAGLAGAKNIQYF. The CDR3 DNA is TGTGCCAGCAGCTTAGCGGGACTAGCGGGAGCCAAAAACATTCAGTACTTC. The full variable domain, rest sourced from reference TRBV7-6 and TRBJ2-4, is GAGVSQSPRYKVTKRGQDVALRCDPISGHVSLYWYRQALGQGPEFLTYFNYEAQQDKSGLPNDRFSAERPEGSISTLTIQRTEQRDSAMYRCASSLAGLAGAKNIQYFGAGTRLSVL.

V is TRBV19 and J is TRBJ1-1, with D perhaps TRBD1 (6 bases). The length of the CDR3 is 15 residues. Germline assignment: CDR1 LNHDA and CDR2 SQIVND (reference sequence). The V gene lost 7 bases and the J gene lost 4 bases, with 19 bases spanning the gap. CDR3 sequence: CASTLGSGGGTEAFF. The CDR3 DNA reads as TGTGCCAGTACCTTGGGGTCGGGGGGCGGCACTGAAGCTTTCTTT.

The rearrangement uses TRBV18 and TRBJ2-5; 8 positions match TRBD2. Trimming took 3 bases from V and 5 from J; bases not matched to a gene: 5. The germline V gene encodes CDR1 KGHSH and CDR2 LQKENI. The CDR3 has 14 residues. The DNA for the CDR3 is TGTGCCAGCTCACCCGCTCCGGGGGGGGAGACCCAGTACTTC. This gives the protein CASSPAPGGETQYF.

The CDR3 DNA reads TGTGCCAGCAGCCGGACAGGGGGCTATGGCTACACCTTC. This codes for CASSRTGGYGYTF. The chain is built from TRBV28 and TRBJ1-2, with 10 nucleotides matching TRBD1. V was clipped by 6 bases and J by 4 bases; unmatched bases: 2. This CDR3 spans 13 amino acids. Germline CDR1 and CDR2: MDHEN and SYDVKM.

This chain uses TRBV9 with TRBJ2-7, with 9 bases that match TRBD1. Looked up from germline, CDR1 is SGDLS and CDR2 is YYNGEE. With 0 bases clipped from V and 4 bases from J, the junction kept 11 bases outside the gene matches. The CDR3 covers 17 residues. The CDR3 DNA is TGTGCCAGCAGCGTAGATGATCCGGGACAGGGTGGTTACGAGCAGTACGTC. Translated, it gives CASSVDDPGQGGYEQYV.

V gene TRBV6-5 combines with J gene TRBJ2-1, with D maybe TRBD2 (6 bases). CDR1 MNHEY and CDR2 SVGAGI come from the germline V gene. Trimming removed 7 bases from V and 4 bases from J, with 14 bases in between. The CDR3 runs to 14 residues. The CDR3 region is CASKTGTLYNEQFF. CDR3 nucleotides: TGTGCCAGCAAGACCGGGACTCTATACAATGAGCAGTTCTTC.